This record concerns one T cell receptor beta chain sequence. Its specificity is not known. There are 15 residues in the CDR3. The V gene lost 1 base and the J gene lost 0 bases, with 9 bases spanning the gap. Germline assignment: CDR1 SNHLY and CDR2 FYNNEI. Only in-frame clones appear in the TCRdb table, and some are missing; sequencing was by immunoSEQ multiplex PCR. The profile shows 90,000 to 100,000 clones, roughly 80% of them singletons. This sample is drawn from a study of radiotherapy plus CTLA-4 blockade in lung cancer. Study results and limitations: After radiotherapy and ipilimumab, tumor-derived clones expanded in peripheral blood. Strongest reported response predictors: early blood clone changes and post-radiation interferon-beta.

Focal radiation with ipilimumab CTLA-4 blockade was given to patients with chemo-refractory metastatic non-small-cell lung cancer. The rearrangement joins TRBV2 to TRBJ1-2; D is undetermined. This clonotype was sampled from a human donor with non-small cell lung cancer that progressed on radiotherapy plus ipilimumab. The sequenced sample was peripheral blood, obtained from a patient treated with radiotherapy plus ipilimumab. The CDR3 coding sequence is TGTGCCAGCAGTGAAGGAGCGGGAGCTAACTATGGCTACACCTTC. It specifies CASSEGAGANYGYTF.